The clone carrying this T cell receptor beta chain was counted between two and nine times. The antigen is unknown. Additional autoimmune diseases, uncontrolled infections, pregnancy or lactation disqualified patients. Researchers took RNA transcripts and amplified TCR beta CDR3 regions from them. RT-PCR was first run with HTBI primers, then multiplex PCR in a second round. From the multiplex PCR reads, TCRdb called clonotypes with MiXCR, one entry per CDR3 protein. The sample has some 1.1 million distinct CDR3 sequences, about two fifths seen once. This sample stems from a study of Graves' ophthalmopathy and Graves' hyperthyroidism. Study conclusions and caveats: Discrimination between ophthalmopathy and stable hyperthyroidism by a 13-signature model showed about 85% sensitivity and about 84% specificity. Most clonotypes expanded in thyroid above 0.001 frequency were present in blood too.

Sequenced material: peripheral blood or thyroid tissue (not recorded which). The sequence was collected from an adult man with Graves' hyperthyroidism.

DNA of the CDR3: TGCGCCAGCAGCCAAGATGCGGGACACAGCAATCAGCCCCAGCATTTT. Translation gives CASSQDAGHSNQPQHF. The V gene is TRBV4-1, the J gene TRBJ1-5, with D tentatively TRBD1 (6 bases). Germline values: CDR1 MGHRA, CDR2 YSYEKL. V was shortened by 0 bases and J by 1 base, with 10 bases between the two germline ends. The length of the CDR3 is 16 residues.